This T cell receptor (beta chain) comes out of a study of T cells in Graves' hyperthyroidism and ophthalmopathy. Study results and caveats: Among clonotypes expanded in thyroid above 0.001, most were also found in blood.

The source material, RNA transcripts, was used to amplify TCR beta CDR3 regions. An initial round of RT-PCR targeting the TCR CDR3 relied on the HTBI primer set. TCRdb itself ran the multiplex PCR reads through MiXCR, one entry per CDR3 protein. Among nearly 600,000 distinct CDR3 sequences listed, more than 11% were seen once. This CDR3 region has 14 residues. V lost 5 bases to trimming and J lost 5 bases, with 13 bases between them. Germline V gene lookup returns CDR1 SNHLY and CDR2 FYNNEI. This clonotype was found many times. Its antigen is unidentified. Disease duration under 2 months; hyperthyroidism patients were aged 18 to 65. Uncontrolled infection, other autoimmune disease, pregnancy and lactation each barred patients from inclusion.

The chain combines TRBV2 with TRBJ2-1; D perhaps matches TRBD2 (5 bases). This clonotype was obtained from a woman in her 30s with Graves' hyperthyroidism that later progressed to Graves' ophthalmopathy. Specimen: blood. CDR3 sequence (DNA): TGTGCCAGCAGTCACCCCGGGAACAACAATGAGCAGTTCTTC. Translation: CASSHPGNNNEQFF. The complete variable domain, with remaining parts taken from reference TRBV2 and TRBJ2-1, reads EPEVTQTPSHQVTQMGQEVILRCVPISNHLYFYWYRQILGQKVEFLVSFYNNEISEKSEIFDDQFSVERPDGSNFTLKIRSTKLEDSAMYFCASSHPGNNNEQFFGPGTRLTVL.